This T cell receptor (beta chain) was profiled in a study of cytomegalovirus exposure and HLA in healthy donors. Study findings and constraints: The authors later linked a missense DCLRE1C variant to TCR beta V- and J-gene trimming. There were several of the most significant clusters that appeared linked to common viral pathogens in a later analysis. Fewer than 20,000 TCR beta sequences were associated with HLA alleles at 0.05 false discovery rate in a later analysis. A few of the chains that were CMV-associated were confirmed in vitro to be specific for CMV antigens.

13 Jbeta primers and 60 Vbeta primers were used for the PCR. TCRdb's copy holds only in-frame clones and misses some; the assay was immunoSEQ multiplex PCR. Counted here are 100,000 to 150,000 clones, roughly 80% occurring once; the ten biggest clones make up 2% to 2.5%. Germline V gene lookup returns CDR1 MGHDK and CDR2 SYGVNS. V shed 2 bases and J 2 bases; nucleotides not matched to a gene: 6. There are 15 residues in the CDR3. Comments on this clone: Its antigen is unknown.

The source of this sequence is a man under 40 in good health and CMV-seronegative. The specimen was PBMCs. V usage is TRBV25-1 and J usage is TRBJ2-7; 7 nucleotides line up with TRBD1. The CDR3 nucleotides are TGTGCCAGCAGTGAAGGGACAGCCAACCCCTACGAGCAGTACTTC. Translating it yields CASSEGTANPYEQYF.